A single sample is the source of the 21 T cell receptor beta chains below, sequenced in a study of blood T cell repertoires in COVID-19. Assay: immunoSEQ multiplex PCR; the TCRdb copy retains only in-frame clones and omits some. This table holds roughly 180,000 clones, over 70% found once. The specimen sequenced was peripheral blood. The receptors were sampled from a woman aged 35 to 49 with COVID-19, enrolled during active disease.

This chain links TRBV29-1 with TRBJ1-2; the D is unclear. The CDR3 length is 12 residues. The germline gives CDR1 SQVTM, CDR2 ANQGSEA. V lost 3 bases to trimming and J lost 4 bases, with 9 bases between them. The CDR3 DNA sequence: TGCAGCGTTGATCGAGAATTCTATGGCTACACCTTC. Amino acid sequence: CSVDREFYGYTF.

This clone came up once. The CDR3 region is CASSSQGTVGSPLHF. The CDR3 nucleotides are TGCGCCAGCAGCTCCCAAGGGACAGTGGGTTCACCCCTCCACTTT. The chain joins TRBV5-1 to TRBJ1-6; TRBD1 matches at 7 bases. CDR1 and CDR2 from the germline V gene are SGHRS and YFSETQ. The CDR3 contains 15 residues. V trimming: 3 bases; J trimming: 9 bases; junction bases outside the gene matches: 9.

The V and J genes are TRBV7-3 and TRBJ2-2, with D perhaps TRBD1 (5 bases). The CDR3 has 16 amino acids. Germline CDR1 and CDR2: SGHTA and FQGTGA. Between the trimmed V and J ends, which lost 5 bases and 6 bases, there was a span of 19 bases. The CDR3 loop reads CASSPALGVGSGELFF. The CDR3 DNA follows: TGTGCCAGCAGCCCCGCCCTAGGGGTCGGTTCCGGGGAGCTGTTTTTT.

The chain employs TRBV9 and TRBJ2-1; TRBD2 is a possible D gene (5 bases). The length of the CDR3 is 16 residues. CDR1 is SGDLS and CDR2 is YYNGEE in the germline V gene. V lost 5 bases and J lost 0, with 15 bases in between. CDR3 region: CASSLVDYPSYNEQFF. The CDR3 bases are TGTGCCAGCAGTCTCGTTGACTACCCCTCCTACAATGAGCAGTTCTTC.

This clone occurred a few times. V is TRBV28 and J is TRBJ1-2; 9 bases are shared with TRBD1. Germline values: CDR1 MDHEN, CDR2 SYDVKM. Germline trimming cut 8 bases from V and 4 bases from J; bases unmatched to any gene: 8. The CDR3 has 14 amino acids. CDR3 nucleotides: TGTGCCAGCGTACAGGGGGCCCGGACCTATGGCTACACCTTC. Amino acid sequence: CASVQGARTYGYTF.

The rearrangement uses TRBV2 and TRBJ2-1, with 8 bases fitting TRBD1. The germline CDR1 and CDR2 sequences are SNHLY and FYNNEI. V lost 7 bases and J lost 13; bases outside the gene matches: 15. CDR3 length: 14 residues. The CDR3 DNA sequence: TGTGCCAGCACCGATCCAGGGGGCCCTACCCCTCAGTTCTTC. As protein: CASTDPGGPTPQFF.

This clone was recorded only once. The V call is TRBV6-6, the J call TRBJ2-3, with 8 bases identical to TRBD2. The germline V gene encodes CDR1 MNHNY and CDR2 SVGAGI (reference sequence). CDR3 size: 15 residues. The V and J ends lost 6 bases and 1 base, in that order; junction bases with no gene match: 6. In nucleotides, the CDR3 is TGTGCCAGCAGGGGGACGCGGGAGGGCACAGATACGCAGTATTTT. This codes for CASRGTREGTDTQYF.

This clone appeared a single time. The chain combines TRBV12-3 or TRBV12-4 with TRBJ1-2, with D uncertain. V lost 1 base to trimming and J lost 6 bases, with 6 bases between them. The CDR3 sequence is 12 residues long. CDR3 in DNA: TGTGCCAGCAGTTTAGGTCATGATGGCTACACCTTC. Amino acid sequence: CASSLGHDGYTF.

The V gene is TRBV6-5, the J gene TRBJ2-1; TRBD1 agrees at 9 bases. Trimming cost V 7 bases and J 15 bases; bases outside gene matches: 7. The CDR3 runs to 11 residues. Germline CDR1 and CDR2: MNHEY and SVGAGI. CDR3 nucleotide sequence: TGTGCCAGCAAGAACCGGGACAGGGCGTTCTTC. Protein sequence: CASKNRDRAFF.

The rearrangement joins TRBV24-1 to TRBJ2-3; D gene unclear. The CDR3 spans 17 residues. V was trimmed by 2 bases and J by 8 bases, leaving 22 bases between them. Germline CDR1 and CDR2: KGHDR and SFDVKD. The CDR3 DNA sequence: TGTGCCACCAGTGATTACCCCGGTCCCGGTCGGGTGCCTACGCAGTATTTT. Translation: CATSDYPGPGRVPTQYF.

A single count supports this clone. V and J are TRBV10-1 and TRBJ1-3; 9 bases are shared with TRBD1. J gave up 2 bases and V 1 base, and 6 bases lay outside the gene matches. The CDR3 covers 17 residues. Germline V gene data show CDR1 as WNHNN and CDR2 as SYGVQD (reference sequence). The CDR3 loop is CASSEYRDRATGNTIYF. The CDR3, as DNA: TGCGCCAGCAGTGAGTACCGGGACAGGGCGACTGGAAACACCATATATTTT.

The V call is TRBV5-4, the J call TRBJ2-2; 9 bases line up with TRBD2. V lost 0 bases and J lost 7; bases outside the gene matches: 4. In germline, CDR1 is SGHNT, CDR2 YYREEE (reference sequence). The CDR3 runs to 15 residues. The CDR3 sequence: CASSLVLAGSGELFF. The CDR3 DNA reads TGTGCCAGCAGCTTGGTACTAGCGGGTAGCGGGGAGCTGTTTTTT.

V gene TRBV6-5 combines with J gene TRBJ1-2, with D possibly matching TRBD1 (6 bases). There are 14 residues in the CDR3. V lost 5 bases and J 3 bases, leaving 13 bases between the germline ends. The germline gives CDR1 MNHEY, CDR2 SVGAGI. This CDR3 is CASSTPTGDYGYTF. For the CDR3, the DNA is TGTGCCAGCAGTACTCCGACAGGCGACTATGGCTACACCTTC.

The DNA for the CDR3 is TGTGCCAGCAGCCGGGAGGCAACGGAAGAAAAACTGTTTTTT. Translation: CASSREATEEKLFF. The rearrangement links TRBV7-8 to TRBJ1-4; no clear D. CDR1 is SGHVS and CDR2 is FQNEAQ in the germline V gene. Trimming shortened V by 5 bases and J by 8 bases, and 15 bases separated the two germline ends. This CDR3 comprises 14 residues.

This clone appeared once. The chain has TRBV19 and TRBJ1-1; TRBD1 matches at 7 bases. Germline CDR1 LNHDA, CDR2 SQIVND (reference sequence). CDR3 length equals 14 residues. Trimming removed 1 base from V and 6 bases from J; junction bases left unmatched: 5. CDR3 nucleotides: TGTGCCAGTAGTATAGCGGCAGGGGGGTCTGAAGCTTTCTTT. This gives the protein CASSIAAGGSEAFF. The whole variable domain, filled in from reference TRBV19 and TRBJ1-1, reads DGGITQSPKYLFRKEGQNVTLSCEQNLNHDAMYWYRQDPGQGLRLIYYSQIVNDFQKGDIAEGYSVSREKKESFPLTVTSAQKNPTAFYLCASSIAAGGSEAFFGQGTRLTVV.

The chain joins TRBV6-5 to TRBJ2-7; D might be TRBD1 (6 bases). CDR1 and CDR2 from the germline V gene are MNHEY and SVGAGI. V was clipped by 0 bases and J by 2 bases, with 14 bases between them. This CDR3 is built from 16 residues. The CDR3, as DNA: TGTGCCAGCAGTTACTCGAGAGGGGACACCGCCTACGAGCAGTACTTC. The encoded protein is CASSYSRGDTAYEQYF.

The J gene is TRBJ2-3, the V gene TRBV5-1; maybe TRBD2 (6 bases). V lost 4 bases, J lost 6 bases, and 24 bases lay in between. Germline V gene sequence: CDR1 SGHRS, CDR2 YFSETQ. The CDR3 runs to 17 residues. The CDR3 DNA sequence: TGCGCCAGCAGCAAACCCTCCGTCGGGGGATCATACGATACGCAGTATTTT. Its protein product is CASSKPSVGGSYDTQYF.

In its sample, this clone was seen a few times. The chain recombines TRBV5-4 with TRBJ1-1, with no clear D. From germline, CDR1 is SGHNT and CDR2 YYREEE (reference sequence). V lost 6 bases to trimming and J lost 2 bases, with 14 bases between them. This CDR3 is built from 14 residues. As DNA, the CDR3 is TGTGCCAGCACCAACCGGGAGGAAAACACTGAAGCTTTCTTT. Encoded protein: CASTNREENTEAFF.

The chain couples TRBV4-1 to TRBJ2-4; 8 bases are a match to TRBD2. Germline lookup yields CDR1 MGHRA and CDR2 YSYEKL. Germline trimming cut 0 bases from V and 6 bases from J; bases unmatched to any gene: 13. The CDR3 is 18 residues long. The CDR3 reads CASSQDQGSRGAGNIQYF. DNA of the CDR3: TGCGCCAGCAGCCAAGATCAAGGTTCGCGGGGGGCTGGAAACATTCAGTACTTC.

The chain links TRBV6-5 to TRBJ1-4; unclear D gene. Germline lookup yields CDR1 MNHEY and CDR2 SVGAGI. V shed 2 bases and J shed 0 bases, with 4 bases lying between them. CDR3 length equals 14 residues. CDR3 nucleotide sequence: TGTGCCAGCAGTTACGTCGCAACTAATGAAAAACTGTTTTTT. Residues: CASSYVATNEKLFF.

The chain couples TRBV6-1 to TRBJ2-6, with D maybe TRBD1 (6 bases). Germline assignment: CDR1 MNHNS and CDR2 SASEGT. Between the trimmed V and J ends, which lost 3 bases and 0 bases, there was a span of 6 bases. There are 15 residues in the CDR3. The CDR3 coding sequence is TGTGCCAGCAGTGACAGGGGCTCTGGGGCCAACGTCCTGACTTTC. The encoded protein is CASSDRGSGANVLTF.